This T cell receptor (beta chain) comes out of a study of blood T cell repertoires in COVID-19. Study-level background: Some COVID-19 samples were acute and others convalescent; all came from the United States, Italy and Spain. PBMCs, B-cell-depleted T cells, or T cells were the source of the cDNA or gDNA that made up the material.

Original data processing: How many nucleated cells were present was estimated from reference gene primer amplification. This table comes from immunoSEQ multiplex PCR, and its TCRdb copy is limited to in-frame clones, with some not included. V, J and clone size reflect that table, while D and trimming were determined from the DNA. The sample lists about 70,000 clones; 80% were seen once. Germline CDR1 is SGHTA and CDR2 is FQGNSA. The V and J ends lost 5 bases and 5 bases, in that order; junction bases with no gene match: 4. There are 15 residues in the CDR3. The specimen sequenced was peripheral blood. The receptor comes from a man in his 70s who had recovered from COVID-19. The V and J genes are TRBV7-2 and TRBJ2-2; 11 bases align to TRBD1. CDR3 in DNA: TGTGCCAGCAGCAACCGGGACAGGGGGACCGGGGAGCTGTTTTTT. This translates into CASSNRDRGTGELFF.